The 24 T cell receptor beta chains below all came from one sample that was sequenced in a study of cytomegalovirus exposure and HLA in healthy donors. Only in-frame clones appear in the TCRdb table, and some are missing; sequencing was by immunoSEQ multiplex PCR. The table shows about 330,000 clones, with 87% occurring only once. Sequencing was done on a sample of PBMCs. These receptors were collected from a woman aged 30 to 39 in good health and CMV-seropositive.

The V call is TRBV4-3, the J call TRBJ2-1; TRBD2 matches 12 bases. Germline V lookup: CDR1 LGHNA, CDR2 YSLEER. The CDR3 consists of 15 residues. The ends lost 1 base at V and 6 bases at J; junction bases unmatched: 1. The CDR3 DNA is TGCGCCAGCAGCCAAGGGACTAGCGGGGTCAATGAGCAGTTCTTC. Protein sequence: CASSQGTSGVNEQFF.

This clone was found once. This rearrangement joins TRBV5-1 to TRBJ1-1; TRBD1 agrees at 9 bases. The CDR3 is 15 residues long. Germline V gives CDR1 SGHRS, CDR2 YFSETQ. Trimming took 4 bases from V and 2 from J; bases not matched to a gene: 6. This CDR3 reads CASSLGTGTNTEAFF. CDR3 DNA: TGCGCCAGCAGCCTGGGGACAGGGACCAACACTGAAGCTTTCTTT.

The V call is TRBV4-1, the J call TRBJ2-3; TRBD2 is a possible D gene (6 bases). CDR3 size: 13 residues. Germline V gene sequence: CDR1 MGHRA, CDR2 YSYEKL. The V and J ends lost 3 bases and 4 bases respectively, with 8 bases between them. The CDR3 sequence: CASSQGLPDTQYF. The CDR3 nucleotides read TGCGCCAGCAGCCAGGGACTTCCAGATACGCAGTATTTT.

This rearrangement joins TRBV13 to TRBJ2-7, with D tentatively TRBD1 (5 bases). Germline CDR1 PRHDT, CDR2 FYEKMQ (reference sequence). Trimming shortened V by 4 bases and J by 2 bases, and 12 bases separated the two germline ends. CDR3 size: 14 residues. Here the CDR3 reads CASSSQTAPYEQYF. Written as DNA, the CDR3 is TGTGCCAGCAGCTCCCAGACAGCCCCCTACGAGCAGTACTTC.

This clone has a handful of counts. The chain combines TRBV27 with TRBJ1-3; no reliable D call. The CDR3 spans 16 residues. Trimming removed 6 bases from V and 0 bases from J, with 15 bases in between. The V gene's germline CDR1 is MNHEY and CDR2 SMNVEV (reference sequence). The CDR3, as DNA: TGTGCCAGCAGACTTATTGGGGAAGACTCTGGAAACACCATATATTTT. It translates to CASRLIGEDSGNTIYF.

CDR3 loop: CASTDRQGKNIQYF. The CDR3 nucleotides are TGTGCCAGCACCGACCGACAGGGTAAAAACATTCAGTACTTC. The chain uses TRBV28 and TRBJ2-4; 7 bases are a match to TRBD1. The CDR3 contains 14 residues. Germline V gene data show CDR1 as MDHEN and CDR2 as SYDVKM. Trimming took 7 bases from V and 4 from J; bases not matched to a gene: 7. The variable domain in full, completed from reference TRBV28 and TRBJ2-4, reads DVKVTQSSRYLVKRTGEKVFLECVQDMDHENMFWYRQDPGLGLRLIYFSYDVKMKEKGDIPEGYSVSREKKERFSLILESASTNQTSMYLCASTDRQGKNIQYFGAGTRLSVL.

The chain combines TRBV2 with TRBJ2-5; D tentatively fits TRBD1 or TRBD2 (5 bases each). The germline V and J ends were trimmed by 4 bases and 4 bases, with 16 bases remaining between them. Per the germline V gene, CDR1 is SNHLY and CDR2 is FYNNEI. The CDR3 length is 15 residues. CDR3 loop: CASSAGHGSRETQYF. CDR3 sequence (DNA): TGTGCCAGCAGTGCGGGGCATGGGAGTCGAGAGACCCAGTACTTC.

V usage is TRBV14 and J usage is TRBJ2-2; 8 nucleotides align to TRBD2. This CDR3 is 19 amino acids long. Germline V gene sequence: CDR1 SGHDN, CDR2 FVKESK. Germline trimming cut 1 base from V and 3 bases from J; bases unmatched to any gene: 13. The CDR3, as DNA: TGTGCCAGCAGCCAAGTTCGTCTAGCGGGTTTCGCGGACACCGGGGAGCTGTTTTTT. Its protein product is CASSQVRLAGFADTGELFF.

J is TRBJ1-1 and V is TRBV19; D remains ambiguous. CDR1 is LNHDA, CDR2 SQIVND, per germline (reference sequence). V was trimmed by 4 bases and J by 2 bases, leaving 5 bases between them. The CDR3 is 12 residues long. The CDR3 spells CASSKTNTEAFF. DNA of the CDR3: TGTGCCAGTAGTAAGACAAACACTGAAGCTTTCTTT.

This chain connects TRBV6-6 to TRBJ1-2; 7 bases map to TRBD1. CDR3 size: 14 residues. Germline V lookup: CDR1 MNHNY, CDR2 SVGAGI (reference sequence). Trimming cost V 4 bases and J 13 bases; bases outside gene matches: 15. In DNA form, the CDR3 reads TGTGCCAGCAGTTTGAGGGACAGATCCTCGTTTCCCACCTTC. Translation: CASSLRDRSSFPTF.

This chain connects TRBV27 to TRBJ2-1; D unresolved. V was trimmed by 5 bases and J by 2 bases, leaving 7 bases between them. Germline-derived CDR1 and CDR2 are MNHEY and SMNVEV (reference sequence). CDR3 length: 13 amino acids. CDR3 region: CASSPPPYNEQFF. The CDR3 nucleotides read TGTGCCAGCAGTCCCCCCCCCTACAATGAGCAGTTCTTC.

This clone has only a few counts. This chain joins TRBV19 and TRBJ1-1; D perhaps matches TRBD1 (6 bases). The ends were cut back, 9 bases at V and 0 bases at J, with 20 bases in the middle. The germline V gene has CDR1 LNHDA and CDR2 SQIVND (reference sequence). The CDR3 totals 16 residues. CDR3 amino acids: CASQAGRGGMNTEAFF. Written as DNA, the CDR3 is TGTGCCAGCCAGGCCGGCAGGGGCGGCATGAACACTGAAGCTTTCTTT.

This chain uses TRBV6-5 with TRBJ1-3, with D possibly TRBD1 on 5 matching bases. In germline, CDR1 is MNHEY, CDR2 SVGAGI. Trimming took off 2 bases at V and 2 bases at J, with 10 bases between the two ends. The CDR3 spans 15 residues. The CDR3 protein is CASSYGTGTGNTIYF. The CDR3 nucleotides read TGTGCCAGCAGTTACGGGACTGGGACTGGAAACACCATATATTTT.

The V and J genes are TRBV5-5 and TRBJ2-7; 9 bases are shared with TRBD1. The CDR3 loop spans 14 amino acids. Losses at the gene ends were 6 bases for V and 3 bases for J; bases not matched to a gene: 7. Germline V gene sequence: CDR1 SGHKS, CDR2 YYEKEE (reference sequence). This CDR3 reads CASTPGQGSYEQYF. The CDR3 DNA sequence: TGTGCCAGCACCCCCGGACAGGGGAGCTACGAGCAGTACTTC.

This chain joins TRBV6-5 and TRBJ2-2, with 9 bases lining up with TRBD2. V was clipped by 1 base and J by 8 bases; unmatched bases: 5. The CDR3 extends over 15 amino acids. Per germline, CDR1 MNHEY and CDR2 SVGAGI. The CDR3 loop reads CASSYLGLAVGELFF. The CDR3 DNA is TGTGCCAGCAGTTACTTGGGACTAGCCGTAGGGGAGCTGTTTTTT.

The J gene is TRBJ2-7, the V gene TRBV5-1; 7 bases match TRBD1. Per the germline V gene, CDR1 is SGHRS and CDR2 is YFSETQ. The CDR3 is 17 amino acids. With 1 base clipped from V and 5 bases from J, the junction kept 15 bases outside the gene matches. CDR3 coding DNA: TGCGCCAGCAGCTTGCCCCTCCAGACAGGGATGTCTGACGAGCAGTACTTC. Its protein is CASSLPLQTGMSDEQYF.

The chain couples TRBV4-2 to TRBJ1-5, with a possible D match to TRBD1 (5 bases). The germline V and J ends were trimmed by 5 bases and 5 bases, with 19 bases remaining between them. From germline, CDR1 is LGHNA and CDR2 YNFKEQ. The CDR3 is made up of 16 amino acids. Here the CDR3 DNA reads TGTGCCAGCAGCGCCCTGGGCTCGGGGGTCCATCAGCCCCAGCATTTT. It codes for CASSALGSGVHQPQHF.

J is TRBJ1-2 and V is TRBV5-1; weak D call: TRBD1 (5 bases). The V gene lost 0 bases and the J gene lost 5 bases, with 11 bases spanning the gap. The germline gives CDR1 SGHRS, CDR2 YFSETQ. This CDR3 comprises 14 residues. The CDR3 sequence: CASSLGGFEYGYTF. Here the CDR3 DNA reads TGCGCCAGCAGCTTGGGGGGGTTTGAGTATGGCTACACCTTC.

This chain links TRBV29-1 with TRBJ2-3; weak D call: TRBD2 (6 bases). This CDR3 is built from 14 residues. CDR1 SQVTM and CDR2 ANQGSEA come from the germline V gene. Trimming stripped 7 bases from V and 2 bases from J, with 16 bases between. CDR3: CSAVGLAFTDTQYF. CDR3 in DNA: TGCAGCGCCGTCGGGCTAGCGTTCACAGATACGCAGTATTTT.

This sequence joins TRBV6-6 and TRBJ1-6; TRBD1 matches at 8 bases. The J segment lost 2 bases and the V segment lost 4 bases, leaving 4 bases of the junction unmatched. The CDR3 has 16 amino acids. Germline CDR1 is MNHNY and CDR2 is SVGAGI (reference sequence). This CDR3 is CASSLDRAAYNSPLHF. The CDR3 bases are TGTGCCAGCAGTTTGGACAGGGCGGCCTATAATTCACCCCTCCACTTT.

V and J are TRBV5-4 and TRBJ1-5; D is undetermined. V lost 3 bases and J 1 base, leaving 5 bases between the germline ends. Germline V gene lookup returns CDR1 SGHNT and CDR2 YYREEE (reference sequence). The CDR3 has 13 amino acids. CDR3 amino acids: CASSSGSNQPQHF. In DNA form, the CDR3 reads TGTGCCAGCAGCTCTGGCAGCAATCAGCCCCAGCATTTT.

The chain carries TRBV2 and TRBJ2-1, with 12 positions matching TRBD2. Germline trimming cut 6 bases from V and 7 bases from J; bases unmatched to any gene: 7. Per the germline V gene, CDR1 is SNHLY and CDR2 is FYNNEI. This CDR3 has 15 amino acids. Here the CDR3 DNA reads TGTGCCAGCAGGCAACTAGCGGGGGGCTCGAATGAGCAGTTCTTC. Protein sequence: CASRQLAGGSNEQFF.

This chain uses TRBV25-1 with TRBJ2-3, with a possible D match to TRBD1 (5 bases). Looked up from germline, CDR1 is MGHDK and CDR2 is SYGVNS. V lost 1 base and J lost 2, with 7 bases in between. The CDR3 spans 14 residues. The CDR3 DNA sequence: TGTGCCAGCAGTGAATGGGGCTCCACAGATACGCAGTATTTT. Its protein is CASSEWGSTDTQYF.

V gene TRBV29-1 combines with J gene TRBJ2-5; 7 nucleotides align to TRBD2. The J call may be faulty, since TRBJ2-7 better matches the DNA end. The CDR3 covers 13 residues. CDR1 is SQVTM and CDR2 is ANQGSEA in the germline V gene. Here the CDR3 DNA reads TGCAGCGTTGACGGACTAGTCCCCTACGAGCAGTACTTC. Translating gives CSVDGLVPYEQYF.